Below are 2 T cell receptor beta chains sequenced from a single sample in a study of blood T cell repertoires in COVID-19. This table comes from immunoSEQ multiplex PCR, and its TCRdb copy is limited to in-frame clones, with some not included. The table lists some 340,000 clones, roughly nine tenths of them singletons. Sample: PBMCs or T cells enriched from blood (not recorded which). The origin of the receptors is a woman aged 30 to 39 who had been exposed to COVID-19.

The chain recombines TRBV19 with TRBJ2-1; no clear D gene. Germline V gene lookup returns CDR1 LNHDA and CDR2 SQIVND (reference sequence). The CDR3 loop spans 13 amino acids. Between the trimmed V and J ends, which lost 5 bases and 1 base, there was a span of 6 bases. CDR3 sequence reads: CASSYGSYNEQFF. DNA for the CDR3: TGTGCCAGTAGTTACGGTTCCTACAATGAGCAGTTCTTC.

V and J are TRBV2 and TRBJ2-5, with 7 bases matching TRBD1. Germline CDR1 SNHLY, CDR2 FYNNEI. V trimming: 2 bases; J trimming: 3 bases; junction bases outside the gene matches: 3. This CDR3 has 14 residues. The chain's CDR3 is CASSELDRKETQYF. The CDR3 DNA reads TGTGCCAGCAGTGAACTGGACAGGAAAGAGACCCAGTACTTC.